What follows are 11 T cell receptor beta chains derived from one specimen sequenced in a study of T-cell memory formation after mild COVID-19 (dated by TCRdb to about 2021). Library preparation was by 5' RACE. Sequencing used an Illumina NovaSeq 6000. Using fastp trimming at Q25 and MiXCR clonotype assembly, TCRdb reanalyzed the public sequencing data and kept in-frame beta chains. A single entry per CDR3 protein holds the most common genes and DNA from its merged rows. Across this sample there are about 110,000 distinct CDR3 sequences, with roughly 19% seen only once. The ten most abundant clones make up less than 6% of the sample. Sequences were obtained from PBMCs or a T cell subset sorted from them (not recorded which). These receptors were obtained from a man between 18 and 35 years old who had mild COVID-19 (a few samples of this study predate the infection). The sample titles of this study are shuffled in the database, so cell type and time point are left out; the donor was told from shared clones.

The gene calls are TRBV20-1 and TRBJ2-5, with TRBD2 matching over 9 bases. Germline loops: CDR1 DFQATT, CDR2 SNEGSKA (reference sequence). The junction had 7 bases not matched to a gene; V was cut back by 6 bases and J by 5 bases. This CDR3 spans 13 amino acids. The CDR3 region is CSAENAGGETQYF. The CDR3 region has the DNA TGCAGTGCCGAAAATGCGGGGGGGGAGACCCAGTACTTC.

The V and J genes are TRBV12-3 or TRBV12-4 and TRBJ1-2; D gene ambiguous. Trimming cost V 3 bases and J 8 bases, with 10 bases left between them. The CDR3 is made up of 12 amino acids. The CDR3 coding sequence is TGTGCCAGCAGTTTTAGGGAGAGGGGCTACACCTTC. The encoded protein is CASSFRERGYTF.

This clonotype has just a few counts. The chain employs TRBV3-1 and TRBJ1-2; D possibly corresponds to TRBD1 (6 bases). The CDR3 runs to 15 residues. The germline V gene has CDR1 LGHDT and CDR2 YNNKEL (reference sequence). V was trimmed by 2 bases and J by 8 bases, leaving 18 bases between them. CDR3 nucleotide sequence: TGTGCCAGCAGCCAAACAGGGACCAGTCCGGGAGGCTACACCTTC. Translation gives CASSQTGTSPGGYTF.

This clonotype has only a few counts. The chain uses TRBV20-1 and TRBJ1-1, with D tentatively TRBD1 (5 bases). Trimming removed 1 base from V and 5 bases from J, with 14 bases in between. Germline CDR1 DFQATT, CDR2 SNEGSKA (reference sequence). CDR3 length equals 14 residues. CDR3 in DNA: TGCAGTGCTAGAGGGGAGGGACCGAAGACTGAAGCTTTCTTT. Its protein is CSARGEGPKTEAFF.

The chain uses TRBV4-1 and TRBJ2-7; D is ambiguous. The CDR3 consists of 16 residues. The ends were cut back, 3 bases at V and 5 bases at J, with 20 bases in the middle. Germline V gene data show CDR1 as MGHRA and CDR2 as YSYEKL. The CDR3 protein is CASSHGPRAAYHEQYF. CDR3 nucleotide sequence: TGCGCCAGCAGCCATGGTCCCCGGGCCGCCTACCACGAGCAGTACTTC.

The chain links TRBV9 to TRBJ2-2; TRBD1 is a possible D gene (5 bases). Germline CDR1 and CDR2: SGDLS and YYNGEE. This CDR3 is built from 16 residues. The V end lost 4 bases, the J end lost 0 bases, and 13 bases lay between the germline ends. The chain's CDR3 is CASSPRQRANTGELFF. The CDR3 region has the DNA TGTGCCAGCAGCCCCCGACAGCGTGCGAACACCGGGGAGCTGTTTTTT.

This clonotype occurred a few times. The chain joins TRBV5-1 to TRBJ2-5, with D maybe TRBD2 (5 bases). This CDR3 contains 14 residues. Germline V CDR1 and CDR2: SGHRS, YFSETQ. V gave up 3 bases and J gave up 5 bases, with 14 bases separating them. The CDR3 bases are TGCGCCAGCAGCTACAGCACTAGTATTGAGACCCAGTACTTC. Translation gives CASSYSTSIETQYF.

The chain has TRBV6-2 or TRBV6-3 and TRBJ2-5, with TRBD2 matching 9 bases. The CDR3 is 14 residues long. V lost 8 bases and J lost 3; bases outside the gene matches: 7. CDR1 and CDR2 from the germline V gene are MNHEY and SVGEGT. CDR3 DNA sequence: TGTGCCAGCGCCAGGACTAGCGCGGAAGAGACCCAGTACTTC. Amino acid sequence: CASARTSAEETQYF.

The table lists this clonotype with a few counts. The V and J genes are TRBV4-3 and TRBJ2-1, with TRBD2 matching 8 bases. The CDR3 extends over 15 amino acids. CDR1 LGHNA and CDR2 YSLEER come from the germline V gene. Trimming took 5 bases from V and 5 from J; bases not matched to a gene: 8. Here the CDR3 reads CASSFSSGRDNEQFF. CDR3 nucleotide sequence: TGCGCCAGCAGCTTCTCTAGCGGGCGAGACAATGAGCAGTTCTTC.

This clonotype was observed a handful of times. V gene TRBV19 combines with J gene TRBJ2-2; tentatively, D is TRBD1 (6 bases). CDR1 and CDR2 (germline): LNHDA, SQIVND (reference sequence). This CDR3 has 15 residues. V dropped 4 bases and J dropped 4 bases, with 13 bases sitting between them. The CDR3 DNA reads TGTGCCAGTAGTAGTTACAGGGTCTCCACCGGGGAGCTGTTTTTT. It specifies CASSSYRVSTGELFF.

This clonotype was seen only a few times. Here the CDR3 DNA reads TGTGCCAGCAGCTTGAGCGGGGAGGCACTCACCGGGGAGCTGTTTTTT. It yields the protein CASSLSGEALTGELFF. V gene TRBV7-2 combines with J gene TRBJ2-2, with 7 bases fitting TRBD2. Unmatched junction bases numbered 8, after V lost 3 bases and J lost 4 bases. Germline loops: CDR1 SGHTA, CDR2 FQGNSA. The CDR3 has 16 amino acids.